This TCR beta chain was retrieved from a study of T cells after yellow fever vaccination (dated by TCRdb to about 2019). At the level of the whole study: The SMART-Seq v4 Ultra Low Input RNA kit was used to prepare libraries from fractions with low cell numbers. Blood samples were taken at several timepoints before and after primary and secondary immunization, and bulk PBMC replicates and cell subsets were isolated. To track T-cell clones before and after primary and booster YFV17D yellow fever vaccination, bulk TCR alpha and beta repertoires were sequenced longitudinally. Two healthy male donors, one aged 18 to 30 and one aged 30 to 40 years, were included in the cohort.

TCR cDNA was synthesized by 5'RACE template switching, which introduced a universal primer site and unique molecular identifiers. Priming of cDNA synthesis was performed from both the TCR alpha and TCR beta constant segments. Libraries were amplified in two PCR steps, with sample barcodes and sequencing adapters added in the second step. Sequencing of the libraries was done on either Illumina HiSeq 2500 (2x100 bp) or NovaSeq (2x150 bp). The study's processing was this. MIGEC handled demultiplexing of reads and collapsing into UMI consensus sequences, while MiXCR performed V(D)J alignment. Vaccine-responding clonotypes were identified with edgeR using replicate PBMC samples, with FDR below 0.01 and a log2 fold change above 5 up to day 15 being required. Bulk clonotypes were assigned CD4 or CD8 identity according to which sequenced CD4 or CD8 repertoire held them at higher abundance. Through fastp at Q25 and MiXCR, TCRdb rebuilt clones from the public reads, retaining in-frame beta chains. CDR3 protein duplicates are merged, each entry listing the most common genes and DNA. It is TCRdb's table, rather than the study itself, that gives the V and J calls and clone size. This sample holds under 600,000 distinct CDR3 sequences; roughly 14% were observed only once. 11% to 15% of the sample belongs to the ten largest clones.

The treatment or condition label corresponds to: live attenuated yellow fever vaccine strain. At each blood-draw timepoint, two biological replicates of bulk PBMCs were collected. A standard Ficoll-Paque protocol was used to isolate PBMCs from peripheral blood. TriZol was used to extract RNA from bulk PBMCs, from CD4 and CD8 fractions, and from dextramer-positive and dextramer-negative fractions. CDR1 SGHTA and CDR2 FQGNSA were looked up in the germline V gene. Ends trimmed: V by 6 bases, J by 6 bases; bases unmatched to a gene: 12. Inclusive of the bounding cysteine and phenylalanine, the CDR3 is 15 residues long. Here the CDR3 DNA is all that survives: 45 bases in frame from base 1. Details on this clonotype: Its antigen remains undetermined. One base away there is no much larger clone; base qualities are not given.

What the authors observed across the whole study: Compared with the primary T-cell response, the secondary T-cell response was faster but weaker, reaching its peak on day 5 rather than on day 15. Computational filtering was required because FACS-sorted repertoires could contain abundant contaminating clonotypes from the bulk population. Only a couple of donors were included in the study, so the extent to which the findings can be generalized is limited. A small fraction of clonotypes showed up in both the CD4 and CD8 compartments, probably as a result of convergent recombination. After the booster, most of the clones that had expanded following primary vaccination were detected again (just under 97% of CD4 and around 90% of CD8), which suggests that memory was broadly maintained.

The source was PBMCs, collected on the day of the yellow fever booster vaccination. The clonotype originates from a man between 25 and 39 years old who received the YFV17D yellow fever vaccine. This chain is built from TRBV7-2 and TRBJ2-7; 9 central bases correspond to TRBD2. The CDR3 sequence is CASSGNSGSAVEQYF. The DNA sequence reads TGTGCCAGCAGTGGAAATAGCGGGAGTGCTGTCGAGCAGTACTTC.